The 24 T cell receptor beta chains presented below share a single source sample, sequenced in a study of blood T cell repertoires in COVID-19. Assay: immunoSEQ multiplex PCR; the TCRdb copy retains only in-frame clones and omits some. The data contain 100,000 or so clones, over 75% of them seen just once; the ten biggest clones take up under 4.5%. The sequencing sample was made of peripheral blood. These receptors all come from a man in his fifties or sixties with acute or convalescent COVID-19.

The chain links TRBV3-1 (or the pseudogene TRBV3-2) to TRBJ2-7; D is uncertain. CDR3 length: 14 amino acids. Per germline, CDR1 LGHDT and CDR2 YNNKEL (reference sequence). Trimming cost V 0 bases and J 1 base, with 7 bases left between them. CDR3 in amino acids: CASSQELLSYEQYF. The CDR3 DNA reads as TGTGCCAGCAGCCAAGAACTACTTTCCTACGAGCAGTACTTC.

The chain combines TRBV5-1 with TRBJ2-3; 8 positions agree with TRBD2. The V and J ends lost 4 bases and 0 bases, in that order; junction bases with no gene match: 13. CDR1 and CDR2 from the germline V gene are SGHRS and YFSETQ. The CDR3 length is 18 residues. Written as DNA, the CDR3 is TGCGCCAGCAGCCTACGGGGAGGAGCGGGGGTGAGCACAGATACGCAGTATTTT. Its translation: CASSLRGGAGVSTDTQYF.

This clone was observed once. V usage is TRBV7-2 and J usage is TRBJ2-3; the D gene is possibly TRBD2 (5 bases). Trimming removed 8 bases from V and 1 base from J, with 13 bases in between. This CDR3 is 14 amino acids long. Germline V gene sequence: CDR1 SGHTA, CDR2 FQGNSA. As DNA, the CDR3 is TGTGCCAGCGGCAGAGACGGGGGCACAGATACGCAGTATTTT. Translating gives CASGRDGGTDTQYF.

The rearrangement joins TRBV7-2 to TRBJ1-2; D is uncertain. The V end lost 7 bases, the J end lost 4 bases, and 19 bases lay between the germline ends. Germline V gene data show CDR1 as SGHTA and CDR2 as FQGNSA. This CDR3 is 15 amino acids long. In nucleotides, the CDR3 is TGTGCCAGCACCCTAGGGCGGGCCCGGAGCTATGGCTACACCTTC. Its protein product is CASTLGRARSYGYTF.

In nucleotides, the CDR3 is TGTGCCAGTAGTCCCGGACAGGGGTATGGCTACACCTTC. Translation gives CASSPGQGYGYTF. The chain recombines TRBV19 with TRBJ1-2; 9 nucleotides match TRBD1. This CDR3 spans 13 amino acids. Germline CDR1 reads LNHDA; CDR2 reads SQIVND (reference sequence). V lost 5 bases and J lost 5; bases outside the gene matches: 3. The whole variable domain, remainder taken from reference TRBV19 and TRBJ1-2, is DGGITQSPKYLFRKEGQNVTLSCEQNLNHDAMYWYRQDPGQGLRLIYYSQIVNDFQKGDIAEGYSVSREKKESFPLTVTSAQKNPTAFYLCASSPGQGYGYTFGSGTRLTVV.

The rearrangement uses TRBV2 and TRBJ2-5; 13 bases align to TRBD2. V lost 7 bases, J lost 4 bases, and 6 bases stayed unmatched. The CDR3 totals 15 residues. The germline CDR1 and CDR2 sequences are SNHLY and FYNNEI. CDR3 DNA: TGTGCCAGCACTCAACTAGCGGGGGGGAGAGAGACCCAGTACTTC. Translation: CASTQLAGGRETQYF.

The DNA for the CDR3 is TGTGCCTGGGGGGACAGGGGGCGCTGGGGTGGCTACACCTTC. Residues: CAWGDRGRWGGYTF. This chain links TRBV30 with TRBJ1-2, with 12 bases matching TRBD1. The junction had 8 bases not matched to a gene; V was cut back by 5 bases and J by 7 bases. Germline assignment: CDR1 GTSNPN and CDR2 SVGIG (reference sequence). The CDR3 loop spans 14 amino acids.

CDR3 coding DNA: TGTGCCAGCAGTCCAGGGTTTGGAAACACCATATATTTT. This sequence encodes CASSPGFGNTIYF. J is TRBJ1-3 and V is TRBV25-1, with D tentatively TRBD1 (5 bases). Trimming took off 5 bases at V and 3 bases at J, with 8 bases between the two ends. The length of the CDR3 is 13 residues. Per germline, CDR1 MGHDK and CDR2 SYGVNS.

The chain has TRBV11-2 and TRBJ1-2; D is perhaps TRBD1 (5 bases). V was shortened by 1 base and J by 4 bases, with 16 bases between the two germline ends. Germline V gene lookup returns CDR1 SGHAT and CDR2 FQNNGV. This CDR3 contains 16 residues. The CDR3 loop reads CASSLGHKGVTYGYTF. The CDR3 DNA reads TGTGCCAGCAGCTTAGGGCATAAAGGGGTGACCTATGGCTACACCTTC. Full variable domain (remainder filled in from reference TRBV11-2 and TRBJ1-2): EAGVAQSPRYKIIEKRQSVAFWCNPISGHATLYWYQQILGQGPKLLIQFQNNGVVDDSQLPKDRFSAERLKGVDSTLKIQPAKLEDSAVYLCASSLGHKGVTYGYTFGSGTRLTVV.

This clone was counted once. The V call is TRBV7-2, the J call TRBJ1-1; a weak D match, TRBD1 (6 bases). Trimming cost V 3 bases and J 4 bases, with 18 bases left between them. Germline values: CDR1 SGHTA, CDR2 FQGNSA. There are 16 residues in the CDR3. CDR3 amino acids: CASSFHREFLGTEAFF. CDR3 nucleotides: TGTGCCAGCAGCTTTCACAGGGAATTCCTGGGCACTGAAGCTTTCTTT.

This sequence joins TRBV2 and TRBJ1-2; perhaps TRBD1 as D (5 bases). The CDR3 has 15 residues. V lost 6 bases and J 2 bases, leaving 16 bases between the germline ends. Germline CDR1 is SNHLY and CDR2 is FYNNEI. The CDR3 DNA reads as TGTGCCAGCAGGGCTAGACAGTATCCCAACTATGGCTACACCTTC. It is translated as CASRARQYPNYGYTF.

The gene calls are TRBV12-3 or TRBV12-4 and TRBJ1-2, with 10 bases matching TRBD1. Losses at the gene ends were 5 bases for V and 7 bases for J; bases not matched to a gene: 4. The CDR3 consists of 13 residues. The CDR3 region is CASSTGQGFGYTF. Written as DNA, the CDR3 is TGTGCCAGCAGTACGGGACAGGGGTTTGGCTACACCTTC.

The V call is TRBV4-1, the J call TRBJ1-2, with TRBD1 as a possible D gene (5 bases). Trimming stripped 0 bases from V and 7 bases from J, with 9 bases between. The CDR3 sequence is 13 residues long. Germline V gene lookup returns CDR1 MGHRA and CDR2 YSYEKL. CDR3 coding DNA: TGCGCCAGCAGCCAAGAAGCCAGGGTTGGCTACACCTTC. Its protein is CASSQEARVGYTF.

V gene TRBV3-1 (or the pseudogene TRBV3-2) combines with J gene TRBJ2-5; D unresolved. The CDR3 is 16 amino acids. The V gene's germline CDR1 is LGHDT and CDR2 YNNKEL (reference sequence). The ends were cut back, 1 base at V and 1 base at J, with 13 bases in the middle. The CDR3, as DNA: TGTGCCAGCAGCCAAGTTCAGCGAACCTCCCAAGAGACCCAGTACTTC. It specifies CASSQVQRTSQETQYF.

The chain links TRBV7-2 to TRBJ2-2, with 9 bases aligning to TRBD1. J was trimmed by 3 bases and V by 5 bases; bases with no gene match: 7. CDR3 size: 16 residues. The germline V gene has CDR1 SGHTA and CDR2 FQGNSA. CDR3 amino acids: CASSPRGTGYTGELFF. In nucleotides, the CDR3 is TGTGCCAGCAGCCCTAGGGGGACAGGGTACACCGGGGAGCTGTTTTTT.

The chain employs TRBV11-1 and TRBJ2-1; 8 positions match TRBD1. J lost 0 bases, V lost 8 bases, and 9 bases had no gene match. The germline gives CDR1 SGHAT, CDR2 FQDESV (reference sequence). The CDR3 runs to 16 residues. The DNA for the CDR3 is TGTGCCAGCGAAACGAGACAGGGGAGCTCCTACAATGAGCAGTTCTTC. Amino acids: CASETRQGSSYNEQFF.

This chain connects TRBV2 to TRBJ2-6; 10 bases fit TRBD2. The CDR3 runs to 17 residues. The trim removed 4 bases at V and 3 bases at J, leaving 6 bases unmatched. The germline V gene encodes CDR1 SNHLY and CDR2 FYNNEI. The CDR3 region is CASSGASGRGGANVLTF. As DNA, the CDR3 is TGTGCCAGCAGTGGAGCTAGCGGGAGAGGTGGGGCCAACGTCCTGACTTTC. The full variable domain, in which reference TRBV2 and TRBJ2-6 provide the parts outside the CDR3, is EPEVTQTPSHQVTQMGQEVILRCVPISNHLYFYWYRQILGQKVEFLVSFYNNEISEKSEIFDDQFSVERPDGSNFTLKIRSTKLEDSAMYFCASSGASGRGGANVLTFGAGSRLTVL.

The chain links TRBV9 to TRBJ2-7; 9 bases are a match to TRBD1. The CDR3 runs 15 residues. The V gene's germline CDR1 is SGDLS and CDR2 YYNGEE. J gave up 0 bases and V 4 bases, and 5 bases lay outside the gene matches. CDR3 coding DNA: TGTGCCAGCAGCCCGGACAGGGGAAGCTCCTACGAGCAGTACTTC. It translates to CASSPDRGSSYEQYF.

The chain links TRBV9 to TRBJ1-2; 9 nucleotides match TRBD1. Germline CDR1 is SGDLS and CDR2 is YYNGEE. This CDR3 has 14 residues. V was pared by 0 bases and J by 7 bases, with 4 bases of the junction left unmatched. CDR3 loop: CASSVGDRDSGYTF. The CDR3 region has the DNA TGTGCCAGCAGCGTAGGGGACAGGGATTCTGGCTACACCTTC.

This clone was counted once. The chain couples TRBV10-1 to TRBJ2-5; 10 bases fit TRBD2. V was clipped by 9 bases and J by 0 bases; unmatched bases: 4. In germline, CDR1 is WNHNN, CDR2 SYGVQD (reference sequence). The CDR3 sequence is 14 residues long. The CDR3 DNA is TGCGCCAGTAAACTAGCGGGGTACCAAGAGACCCAGTACTTC. It is translated as CASKLAGYQETQYF.

The chain links TRBV6-5 to TRBJ1-1; D is uncertain. CDR1 is MNHEY and CDR2 is SVGAGI in the germline V gene. The V end was cut by 0 bases, the J end by 0 bases, with 11 bases between. There are 16 residues in the CDR3. CDR3 loop: CASSYSKTGLNTEAFF. The DNA for the CDR3 is TGTGCCAGCAGTTACTCGAAGACGGGGTTGAACACTGAAGCTTTCTTT.

This chain joins TRBV5-8 and TRBJ2-1; 8 positions agree with TRBD1. From germline, CDR1 is SGHTS and CDR2 YDEGEE. V trimming: 4 bases; J trimming: 8 bases; junction bases outside the gene matches: 14. The CDR3 is 16 amino acids. CDR3 nucleotides: TGTGCCAGCAGCCGTAAGGACAGGGCATTGTCGGATGAGCAGTTCTTC. It codes for CASSRKDRALSDEQFF.

This sequence joins TRBV19 and TRBJ2-5, with 14 bases matching TRBD2. Germline CDR1 and CDR2: LNHDA and SQIVND (reference sequence). V trimming: 5 bases; J trimming: 4 bases; junction bases outside the gene matches: 6. The length of the CDR3 is 16 residues. The CDR3: CASSYGTSGRGETQYF. DNA of the CDR3: TGTGCCAGTAGTTACGGGACTAGCGGGAGAGGAGAGACCCAGTACTTC.

This clone was seen a handful of times. V gene TRBV11-2 combines with J gene TRBJ2-7, with a possible D match to TRBD2 (6 bases). The V end was cut by 4 bases, the J end by 2 bases, with 12 bases between. Per germline, CDR1 SGHAT and CDR2 FQNNGV. The CDR3 totals 14 residues. The CDR3 loop is CASSSGTPPYEQYF. The CDR3, as DNA: TGTGCCAGCAGCTCGGGGACTCCACCCTACGAGCAGTACTTC.